This T cell receptor beta chain derives from a study of identical twins. Study outcomes and limitations: Invariant cells of the MAIT and iNKT types might have partly distorted the zero-insertion analyses. Alpha sequences out of frame and shared by twins had excess low generation probability.

In TCRdb, the 5' RACE reads were re-called with MiXCR into one record per CDR3 protein. This sample has 700,000 or so distinct CDR3 sequences, with roughly 8% found just once. The CDR3 totals 15 residues. Germline assignment: CDR1 MNHEY and CDR2 SVGEGT. Trimming took 6 bases from V and 7 from J; bases not matched to a gene: 10. This clonotype was recorded at least ten times. Antigen unknown. These same records also appear under a second study, on yellow fever vaccine responses in identical twins. That source reports: Twins reportedly showed a vaccine T cell response that seemed partly convergent and partly personalized.

This sequence originates from a woman aged 18-29 years in good health. Material for sequencing was PBMCs. The rearrangement uses TRBV6-2 or TRBV6-3 and TRBJ2-3; the match to TRBD1 covers 10 bases. The CDR3 reads CASRTGTGARYTQYF. CDR3 nucleotides: TGTGCCAGCAGGACCGGGACAGGGGCCCGGTATACGCAGTATTTT.